The entry that follows covers one T cell receptor beta chain sequence. V lost 8 bases, J lost 2 bases, and 19 bases lay in between. CDR3 size: 14 residues. Germline CDR1 reads SQVTM; CDR2 reads ANQGSEA. Sequencing was performed with immunoSEQ multiplex PCR; in TCRdb, only in-frame clones are kept and a portion is missing. The table has fewer than 50,000 clones, 70% to 90% seen once; the top ten hold roughly 4.3%. The sample originates from a study of blood T cell repertoires in COVID-19. The sample was peripheral blood. This chain links TRBV29-1 with TRBJ2-7, with D possibly matching TRBD2 (5 bases). The TCR was taken from a man aged 60-69 years with COVID-19, enrolled during active disease. CDR3 loop: CSILGEGGTYEQYF. The DNA of the CDR3 is TGCAGCATCCTGGGTGAGGGTGGGACCTACGAGCAGTACTTC.